The sequence of this T cell receptor (beta chain) was determined in a study of T cell changes during pregnancy in multiple sclerosis. This clone occurred a few times. Sequencing used immunoSEQ multiplex PCR; TCRdb keeps in-frame clones, though not all of them. The table includes under 70,000 clones, roughly 89% detected once. The germline V gene has CDR1 MNHNS and CDR2 SASEGT. The CDR3 is made up of 15 amino acids. V was clipped by 1 base and J by 6 bases; unmatched bases: 0. Sequenced here: peripheral blood, sampled after pregnancy. The V call is TRBV6-1, the J call TRBJ1-6, with 10 bases that match TRBD1. The TCR originated in a female donor in good health, enrolled as a control in a pregnancy study. CDR3 sequence: CASSEGTGGNSPLHF. The CDR3 region has the DNA TGTGCCAGCAGTGAAGGGACAGGGGGTAATTCACCCCTCCACTTT.